This TCR beta chain was sequenced during a study of Tregs in tolerant kidney transplant recipients. Thawed PBMCs were FACS-sorted into unstimulated CD4+CD25+CD127- regulatory T cells, CD4+CD25- non-regulatory cells, CD4 and CD8 cells. The study's findings and limits: Biological reproducibility was not directly addressed in this study. Findings come from small patient numbers and require larger validation.

Some clones are missing from TCRdb's copy, which holds only in-frame ones; the method was immunoSEQ multiplex PCR. The table records hundreds of thousands of clones, 65% to 85% of them present only once. Comment on this clone: Antigen specificity is unknown.

Germline loops: CDR1 MNHEY, CDR2 SVGAGI. Deletions cut 0 bases from V and 2 bases from J, with 8 bases between. This CDR3 is 14 amino acids long. The TCR originated in a human donor in good health. The chain recombines TRBV6-5 with TRBJ2-7, with D uncertain. The sequenced material came from CD4+ T cells from blood. CDR3 amino acids: CASSYSSSAYEQYF. CDR3 in DNA: TGTGCCAGCAGTTACTCTAGCAGCGCCTACGAGCAGTACTTC.